This entry lists 15 T cell receptor beta chains sequenced from one sample in a study of regulatory T cells in long-lasting Graves disease. CDR3 regions were amplified by Arm-PCR using iRepertoire HTBI primers to build TCR beta libraries. TCRdb analysed the multiplex PCR reads with MiXCR anew, one entry per CDR3 protein. The sample shows 620,000 or so distinct CDR3 sequences, roughly 16% of them seen only once. Time point noted: newly diagnosed GD, antithyroid drugs for less than 3 months. The TCR library used RNA extracted from PBMCs. These data were also reused for a study on T cells in Graves' hyperthyroidism and ophthalmopathy.

This material consisted of peripheral blood mononuclear cells (PBMCs), taken at new diagnosis, from a patient treated with antithyroid drugs. These receptors were collected from a woman under 40 with Graves disease.

This clonotype has a count of ten or more. This chain uses TRBV24-1 with TRBJ2-2, with 8 bases lining up with TRBD2. Germline CDR1 is KGHDR and CDR2 is SFDVKD. The CDR3 sequence is 16 residues long. V was clipped by 4 bases and J by 2 bases; unmatched bases: 5. The CDR3 coding sequence is TGTGCCACCAGTGACCGGACTAGCAGCAACACCGGGGAGCTGTTTTTT. Residues: CATSDRTSSNTGELFF.

This clonotype came up many times. At one of its ends the junction is not consistent with the germline gene, which may arise from a read error. The CDR3 spells CASSWTGGNEKLFF. As DNA, the CDR3 is TGCGCCAGCAGCTGGACAGGGGGTAATGAAAAACTGTTTTTT. This chain links TRBV7-2 with TRBJ1-4; 10 bases are shared with TRBD1. This CDR3 has 14 amino acids. From germline, CDR1 is SGHTA and CDR2 FQGNSA.

This clonotype was seen at least ten times. An end of the junction differs from the germline gene, which may be a read error. J is TRBJ2-5 and V is TRBV12-3 or TRBV12-4; no clear D gene. The CDR3 is 12 amino acids. The CDR3 loop is CASSLVQETQYF. The DNA of the CDR3 is TGTGCCAGCAGCTTAGTCCAAGAGACCCAGTACTTC.

This clonotype was picked up many times. The V gene is TRBV5-5, the J gene TRBJ1-2; D is unresolved. V was cut by 4 bases and J by 6 bases, with 10 bases left in between. CDR1 and CDR2 (germline): SGHKS, YYEKEE (reference sequence). The CDR3 totals 12 residues. The CDR3 region has the DNA TGTGCCAGCAGCACCGCGTGGGATGGCTACACCTTC. Its translation: CASSTAWDGYTF. Full variable domain (remainder filled in from reference TRBV5-5 and TRBJ1-2): DAGVTQSPTHLIKTRGQQVTLRCSPISGHKSVSWYQQVLGQGPQFIFQYYEKEERGRGNFPDRFSARQFPNYSSELNVNALLLGDSALYLCASSTAWDGYTFGSGTRLTVV.

This clonotype came up a few times. This sequence joins TRBV9 and TRBJ1-4; 9 bases map to TRBD1. After removal of 3 bases from V and 5 bases from J, the junction contained 5 bases not matched to a gene. Germline-derived CDR1 and CDR2 are SGDLS and YYNGEE. This CDR3 spans 15 amino acids. CDR3 bases: TGTGCCAGCAGCGAATCCGGGACAGGGAATGAAAAACTGTTTTTT. Protein sequence: CASSESGTGNEKLFF.

The chain has TRBV20-1 and TRBJ1-1; 7 nucleotides agree with TRBD1. This CDR3 contains 12 residues. Unmatched junction bases numbered 4, after V lost 6 bases and J lost 3 bases. Looked up from germline, CDR1 is DFQATT and CDR2 is SNEGSKA (reference sequence). DNA of the CDR3: TGCAGTGCAAGACAGGGTCACACTGAAGCTTTCTTT. It translates to CSARQGHTEAFF.

This chain connects TRBV2 to TRBJ2-5; 9 bases are a match to TRBD2. The end of the DNA is better explained by TRBJ2-7, so the J call may be wrong. The V gene's germline CDR1 is SNHLY and CDR2 FYNNEI. The CDR3 has 15 residues. CDR3 bases: TGTGCCAGCATTGTTAGTAGCGGGAGCTCCTACGAGCAGTACTTC. Its protein is CASIVSSGSSYEQYF.

The rearrangement uses TRBV3-1 and TRBJ2-3; D gene unclear. The J call is uncertain, as TRBJ2-5 better fits the DNA end. Germline V CDR1 and CDR2: LGHDT, YNNKEL (reference sequence). This CDR3 is 14 amino acids long. CDR3 nucleotide sequence: TGTGCCAGCAGCCAAGTCCAGAGGATGGGGACCCAGTACTTC. The encoded protein is CASSQVQRMGTQYF.

This clonotype was seen ten or more times. The chain links TRBV20-1 to TRBJ1-6; 9 bases fit TRBD1. V lost 2 bases and J lost 8; bases outside the gene matches: 7. The CDR3 has 15 amino acids. Germline CDR1 and CDR2: DFQATT and SNEGSKA (reference sequence). Written as DNA, the CDR3 is TGCAGTGCTAGAAACAGGGGGCGGGAATATTCACCCCTCCACTTT. It translates to CSARNRGREYSPLHF.

The chain uses TRBV20-1 and TRBJ2-7; D not resolved. The V gene's germline CDR1 is DFQATT and CDR2 SNEGSKA (reference sequence). The CDR3 is 10 residues long. Between the trimmed V and J ends, which lost 2 bases and 6 bases, there was a span of 5 bases. The CDR3 spells CSARLGEQYF. CDR3 bases: TGCAGTGCTAGATTGGGCGAGCAGTACTTC.

The genes are TRBV19 and TRBJ2-1; tentative D call: TRBD2 (5 bases). The ends were cut back, 6 bases at V and 0 bases at J, with 24 bases in the middle. Per germline, CDR1 LNHDA and CDR2 SQIVND (reference sequence). The CDR3 spans 19 residues. The CDR3 here is CASSTRPRGLVSSYNEQFF. The CDR3 bases are TGTGCCAGTAGCACCCGCCCTCGGGGTCTGGTGAGCTCCTACAATGAGCAGTTCTTC.

This sequence joins TRBV4-1 and TRBJ2-3; weak D call: TRBD1 (6 bases). The CDR3 length is 16 residues. Germline assignment: CDR1 MGHRA and CDR2 YSYEKL. Trimming pared 0 bases from V and 0 bases from J, leaving 10 bases between. The CDR3: CASSQDPTGSTDTQYF. CDR3 in DNA: TGCGCCAGCAGCCAAGACCCGACAGGTAGCACAGATACGCAGTATTTT.

This clonotype showed up just a few times. The rearrangement joins TRBV5-1 to TRBJ2-5; D might be TRBD2 (6 bases). CDR3 length: 14 amino acids. Germline CDR1 and CDR2: SGHRS and YFSETQ. V lost 4 bases and J 1 base, leaving 11 bases between the germline ends. The CDR3 protein is CASSMSGGQETQYF. The CDR3 DNA sequence: TGCGCCAGCAGCATGTCCGGGGGCCAAGAGACCCAGTACTTC.

This clonotype has a handful of counts. The rearrangement joins TRBV3-1 to TRBJ2-1; 12 bases match TRBD2. The trim removed 6 bases at V and 6 bases at J, leaving 6 bases unmatched. Per germline, CDR1 LGHDT and CDR2 YNNKEL (reference sequence). CDR3 length equals 15 residues. CDR3 sequence: CASRYLAGGTNEQFF. As DNA, the CDR3 is TGTGCCAGCAGATACCTAGCGGGAGGGACCAATGAGCAGTTCTTC.

In its sample, this clonotype was seen a few times. The rearrangement joins TRBV6-2 or TRBV6-3 to TRBJ2-7; the D is unclear. V lost 7 bases to trimming and J lost 3 bases, with 10 bases between them. Germline lookup yields CDR1 MNHEY and CDR2 SVGEGT. The CDR3 consists of 12 residues. The CDR3 DNA sequence: TGTGCCAGCAATGGGCAAGTCTACGAGCAGTACTTC. Protein sequence: CASNGQVYEQYF.